Detailed here is one TCR beta chain. What it binds is unknown. This entry comes from a study of shared clonotypes between healthy human individuals. Study-level points and caveats: There were few donors, and this limited the genetic and exposure-history diversity represented. Several donors shared approximately 5% of their naive CD4 clonotypes.

Evenly divided among several immunoSEQ plates was the genomic DNA of each subset. Using immunoSEQ multiplex PCR, the repertoire was profiled, and TCRdb retains in-frame clones only, with some absent. The table includes around 2,100,000 clones, roughly 95% detected once. Germline V gene lookup returns CDR1 MGHRA and CDR2 YSYEKL. V trimming: 1 base; J trimming: 3 bases; junction bases outside the gene matches: 8. This CDR3 comprises 16 residues. The naive CD8 subset, CD45RO-negative cells positively selected for CCR7, excluded terminally differentiated effector memory CD45RA+ cells. Sequenced sample: naive CD8+ T cells sorted from blood. The clonotype was recovered from a man aged 18 to 30 in good health. The chain employs TRBV4-1 and TRBJ1-1; TRBD1 agrees at 7 bases. The CDR3 bases are TGCGCCAGCAGCCAAGGACAGGGCGGTAGGTACACTGAAGCTTTCTTT. Translation: CASSQGQGGRYTEAFF.